The sequence of this TCR beta chain was determined in a study of blood T cell repertoires in COVID-19. Looking at the study overall: From the United States, Italy and Spain came samples of acute and convalescent COVID-19. PBMCs, B-cell-depleted T cells, or T cells were the source of the cDNA or gDNA that made up the material.

Under the authors' procedure: Estimates of nucleated cell counts were drawn from the amplification of reference gene primers. The table came from immunoSEQ multiplex PCR; TCRdb's copy has only in-frame clones and leaves some out. D and trimming come from the DNA, and the V and J calls and clone size come from that table. Here the sample spans 70,000 to 85,000 clones, approximately 80% being singletons. Per the germline V gene, CDR1 is MNHNY and CDR2 is SVGAGI (reference sequence). The CDR3 is 14 residues long. Trimming shortened V by 7 bases and J by 10 bases, and 17 bases separated the two germline ends.

This TCR was sampled from an elderly man with acute or convalescent COVID-19. Sequencing was performed on peripheral blood. The chain has TRBV6-6 and TRBJ1-6, with D unresolved. CDR3 in amino acids: CASNTLGKGSPLHF. The CDR3 DNA reads as TGTGCCAGCAACACACTCGGGAAGGGATCACCCCTCCACTTT.